This record looks at one TCR beta chain sequence and its context. No antigen is known for it. No base quality information exists; no much larger clone differs at one position. According to the germline V gene, CDR1 reads SQVTM and CDR2 reads ANQGSEA. Relative to germline, V is missing 6 bases and J is missing 5 bases, with 9 bases of the junction outside any gene match. The CDR3 has 17 amino acids, counting the end cysteine and phenylalanine. The sequence is cut down to CDR3 DNA, 51 bases in frame from base 1. Every donor was a healthy Caucasian. Three unrelated non-twin adults were also sequenced: a male aged 18 to 30, a male aged 50 to 59 and a female aged 50 to 59. Using Miltenyi CD45RO+ enrichment and human naive T-cell isolation kits, memory (CD45RO+) and naive T cells were isolated from PBMC. The data derive from a study of identical twins (dated by TCRdb to 2016 to 2017). Regarding the study in general: TCR alpha and beta repertoires from monozygotic twins, unrelated adults of various ages and cord blood were deep-sequenced to test whether fetal clonotypes persist. To rule out contamination, the twin experiments were replicated at different times with different library preparation protocols. The study at large found these results: Compared with coincidental sharing between unrelated individuals, out-of-frame TCR alpha sequences shared between twins showed an excess of sequences with low generation probability. A weaker excess of twin sharing was found in beta out-of-frame sequences because the signal-to-noise ratio was lowered by fewer shared sequences. Fewer insertions were carried by abundant cord blood beta clonotypes, a similar but weaker trend appeared in young adult naive repertoires, and no such trend appeared in memory repertoires. Out-of-frame TCR alpha sharing in monozygotic twins was systematically underestimated by recombination models, whereas sharing between unrelated individuals was in agreement with the recombination models. Zero-insertion analyses could be partly confounded by invariant T cells such as MAIT and iNKT, although diverse VJ usage argued against such confounding for most clonotypes. Because the same donors could not be followed over many years, conclusions were based on cross-sectional statistical analysis.

Receptor libraries were prepared by 5' RACE. Sequencing took place on an Illumina HiSeq 2000. Template switching added a universal primer binding site, and the final cDNA carried a unique molecular identifier that allowed TCR cDNA molecules to be counted accurately. Specific primers in the conserved constant-segment region were used to synthesize first-strand cDNA for TCR alpha and beta chains. To control for contamination, every cDNA library carried two barcodes: a SMART-Mk sample barcode plus Illumina barcodes. TruSeq adapter sequences and Illumina sample barcodes were added in two successive PCR steps. The TCR alpha and beta cDNA libraries were sequenced on the Illumina HiSeq platform using custom primers. Per the original workflow: Raw reads were processed with MiGEC to extract unique molecular identifiers, and MiXCR was used to determine CDR3 positions. For each individual, recombination models were inferred using an EM algorithm with the repgenHMM and IGoR tools. Shared clonotype analysis was performed with the tcR package in R, normalizing sharing by the product of cloneset sizes. Out-of-frame nonproductive sequences were analyzed to study raw recombination free of thymic and clonal selection effects. TCRdb ran its own pipeline on the public reads, namely fastp trimming at Q25 and MiXCR clone calling, and kept in-frame beta chains. One record per CDR3 amino acid sequence lists the most common genes and DNA. The V and J calls were not made by the authors but by TCRdb's processing. For this sample there are under 450,000 distinct CDR3 sequences; approximately 18% appear just once. Jointly, the top ten make up roughly 12% of the sample.

This sequence uses TRBV29-1 and TRBJ2-2, and 16 junction bases match TRBD2. The sample taken for sequencing was naive T cells sorted from blood. According to the study, the label for this sample's cell subset or site signals: cells isolated with a human naive T-cell isolation kit. This clonotype was obtained from a man aged 50-60 years in good health. The nucleotide sequence is given as TGCAGCGTCGCTGGGACTAGCGGGAGGGCCAGGACCGGGGAGCTGTTTTTT. This gives the protein CSVAGTSGRARTGELFF.